These 24 T cell receptor beta chains were all obtained from the same sample, sequenced in a study of cytomegalovirus exposure and HLA in healthy donors. The PCR was carried out with 60 Vbeta primers and 13 Jbeta primers. The data were produced by immunoSEQ multiplex PCR, yet TCRdb's version contains in-frame clones alone and is incomplete. This table holds 150,000 to 200,000 clones, roughly 80% found once. The source material was PBMCs. Receptor source: a woman aged 25 to 39 in good health and CMV-seropositive.

For this clone: A read error may account for a junction end that differs from germline. V usage is TRBV25-1 and J usage is TRBJ1-1; 11 bases are shared with TRBD1. Germline V gene data show CDR1 as MGHDK and CDR2 as SYGVNS. This CDR3 comprises 13 residues. CDR3 in amino acids: CAISGQGAAEAFF. The CDR3 DNA reads TGTGCCATCAGTGGACAGGGGGCGGCTGAAGCTTTCTTT.

The chain is built from TRBV12-5 and TRBJ1-1; perhaps TRBD1 as D (5 bases). The ends were cut back, 5 bases at V and 4 bases at J, with 14 bases in the middle. CDR3 length: 14 amino acids. The germline CDR1 and CDR2 sequences are LGHNT and FRNRAP. The CDR3 is CASGPTIGATEAFF. The CDR3, as DNA: TGTGCTAGTGGTCCCACAATTGGGGCCACTGAAGCTTTCTTT.

The chain links TRBV2 to TRBJ2-5; D might be TRBD1 (7 bases). The V end lost 4 bases, the J end lost 3 bases, and 9 bases lay between the germline ends. The CDR3 length is 13 residues. The germline V gene has CDR1 SNHLY and CDR2 FYNNEI. CDR3: CASSGGTEETQYF. The CDR3 nucleotides read TGTGCCAGCAGTGGCGGGACAGAAGAGACCCAGTACTTC.

The chain joins TRBV7-3 to TRBJ2-5; 7 bases are a match to TRBD2. This CDR3 has 15 residues. Germline V lookup: CDR1 SGHTA, CDR2 FQGTGA. V was clipped by 5 bases and J by 3 bases; unmatched bases: 9. The CDR3 here is CASSRAGTTKETQYF. As DNA, the CDR3 is TGTGCCAGCAGCCGCGCCGGGACTACGAAAGAGACCCAGTACTTC.

This chain uses TRBV13 with TRBJ1-2, with 7 bases matching TRBD1. V lost 6 bases, J lost 4 bases, and 14 bases stayed unmatched. In germline, CDR1 is PRHDT, CDR2 FYEKMQ (reference sequence). CDR3 length: 16 residues. CDR3 sequence (DNA): TGTGCCAGCAGTCGTCCTGTGACAGGGTTGATCTATGGCTACACCTTC. This encodes CASSRPVTGLIYGYTF.

J is TRBJ2-1 and V is TRBV25-1; maybe TRBD2 (5 bases). Trimming removed 6 bases from V and 10 bases from J, with 16 bases in between. Germline CDR1 is MGHDK and CDR2 is SYGVNS. This CDR3 spans 13 amino acids. CDR3 amino acids: CASSSLGPGEQFF. The CDR3 bases are TGTGCCAGCAGCAGCCTTGGGCCGGGGGAGCAGTTCTTC.

The chain employs TRBV7-2 and TRBJ2-5, with 9 bases matching TRBD1. Looked up from germline, CDR1 is SGHTA and CDR2 is FQGNSA. The V gene end was trimmed by 5 bases and the J gene end by 4 bases; junction bases not matched to a gene: 5. This CDR3 comprises 14 residues. CDR3 coding DNA: TGTGCCAGCAGCCTTAGGACAGGGGCAGAGACCCAGTACTTC. It encodes CASSLRTGAETQYF.

The V and J genes are TRBV29-1 and TRBJ2-6; D unresolved. V lost 2 bases and J lost 4, with 6 bases in between. From germline, CDR1 is SQVTM and CDR2 ANQGSEA. CDR3 length equals 13 residues. CDR3 in amino acids: CSVEQAGANVLTF. CDR3 nucleotides: TGCAGCGTTGAACAAGCGGGGGCCAACGTCCTGACTTTC.

The chain couples TRBV6-5 to TRBJ1-3; D remains unclear. In germline, CDR1 is MNHEY, CDR2 SVGAGI. The ends were cut back, 6 bases at V and 3 bases at J, with 9 bases in the middle. CDR3 size: 13 residues. The CDR3, as DNA: TGTGCCAGCAGGGACTTGGATGGAAACACCATATATTTT. It translates to CASRDLDGNTIYF.

V usage is TRBV7-9 and J usage is TRBJ2-1, with a tentative D call TRBD2 (5 bases). The germline V and J ends were trimmed by 4 bases and 8 bases, with 18 bases remaining between them. The CDR3 runs to 15 residues. Germline V gene sequence: CDR1 SEHNR, CDR2 FQNEAQ (reference sequence). Here the CDR3 reads CASSSGLVRADEQFF. DNA for the CDR3: TGTGCCAGCAGCTCAGGTTTGGTGAGAGCGGATGAGCAGTTCTTC.

This clone was picked up a small number of times. This sequence joins TRBV29-1 and TRBJ1-5; tentative D call: TRBD1 (5 bases). V shed 5 bases and J shed 2 bases, with 13 bases lying between them. The CDR3 length is 14 residues. Looked up from germline, CDR1 is SQVTM and CDR2 is ANQGSEA. DNA for the CDR3: TGCAGCGTTAGCTCCGGGGGAGGCAATCAGCCCCAGCATTTT. Amino acid sequence: CSVSSGGGNQPQHF.

The chain recombines TRBV2 with TRBJ2-5, with TRBD1 identical over 9 bases. The DNA end is a closer match to TRBJ2-7, so the J assignment may be wrong. Germline values: CDR1 SNHLY, CDR2 FYNNEI. This CDR3 comprises 12 residues. The CDR3 DNA reads TGTGCCAGCAGGGACAGGGGCTCCGAGCAGTACTTC. Translated, it gives CASRDRGSEQYF.

The chain has TRBV5-1 and TRBJ2-7; D is unclear. Trimming took 0 bases from V and 6 from J, leaving 4 bases between them. CDR3 length: 11 residues. Per the germline V gene, CDR1 is SGHRS and CDR2 is YFSETQ. The CDR3 sequence is CASSLGAEQYF. CDR3 bases: TGCGCCAGCAGCTTGGGGGCCGAGCAGTACTTC.

The chain joins TRBV5-1 to TRBJ2-7; 11 bases align to TRBD2. The ends lost 4 bases at V and 4 bases at J; junction bases unmatched: 7. The CDR3 consists of 15 residues. Germline V gene data show CDR1 as SGHRS and CDR2 as YFSETQ. The CDR3 here is CASSSLAGGPYEQYF. The CDR3 region has the DNA TGCGCCAGCAGCAGCTTAGCGGGGGGGCCTTACGAGCAGTACTTC.

The chain links TRBV19 to TRBJ2-7, with 7 bases fitting TRBD2. Trimming took 5 bases from V and 1 from J; bases not matched to a gene: 2. Germline loops: CDR1 LNHDA, CDR2 SQIVND (reference sequence). This CDR3 region has 13 residues. CDR3 loop: CASSREVSYEQYF. The CDR3 DNA follows: TGTGCCAGTAGTCGGGAGGTTTCCTACGAGCAGTACTTC.

The chain has TRBV7-2 and TRBJ2-7, with a possible D match to TRBD1 (6 bases). Trimming shortened V by 5 bases and J by 3 bases, and 11 bases separated the two germline ends. The CDR3 spans 13 residues. Germline CDR1 and CDR2: SGHTA and FQGNSA. CDR3 protein: CASSRQAFYEQYF. The DNA of the CDR3 is TGTGCCAGCAGCCGACAGGCCTTCTACGAGCAGTACTTC.

V and J are TRBV21-1 and TRBJ2-1; TRBD2, the D gene given by the table, was not confirmed from the DNA. TRBV21-1 has pseudogene status. The CDR3 has 14 residues. The DNA of the CDR3 is TGTGCCAGCATCGGGACTAGGTACTACAATGAGCAGTTCTTC. Translated: CASIGTRYYNEQFF.

In regard to this clone: The junction departs from the called germline gene at one end, perhaps through a read error. V usage is TRBV7-9 and J usage is TRBJ1-4; D is possibly TRBD1 (6 bases). This CDR3 is built from 14 residues. CDR1 and CDR2 (germline): SEHNR, FQNEAQ (reference sequence). This CDR3 is CSSSLRGGVEKLFF. The CDR3 DNA reads TGTTCCAGCAGCCTCCGAGGGGGGGTGGAAAAACTGTTTTTT. Full variable domain (outside the CDR3, taken from reference TRBV7-9 and TRBJ1-4): DTGVSQNPRHKITKRGQNVTFRCDPISEHNRLYWYRQTLGQGPEFLTYFQNEAQLEKSRLLSDRFSAERPKGSFSTLEIQRTEQGDSAMYLCSSSLRGGVEKLFFGSGTQLSVL.

V usage is TRBV19 and J usage is TRBJ1-2; TRBD1 matches at 11 bases. With V trimmed by 7 bases and J by 8 bases, 9 bases remained unmatched. CDR3 length equals 14 residues. Germline loops: CDR1 LNHDA, CDR2 SQIVND (reference sequence). The CDR3 DNA sequence: TGTGCCAGTACCCCGGACAGGGGGCGCCGGGGCTACACCTTC. It translates to CASTPDRGRRGYTF.

This chain uses TRBV12-5 with TRBJ2-6, with D possibly being TRBD1 (6 bases). Germline V lookup: CDR1 LGHNT, CDR2 FRNRAP. The ends were cut back, 0 bases at V and 19 bases at J, with 16 bases in the middle. The CDR3 runs 13 residues. The CDR3, as DNA: TGTGCTAGTGGTTTGGTACCGAGCACGGGACAAACTTTC. Translating it yields CASGLVPSTGQTF. Together with reference TRBV12-5 and TRBJ2-6, the CDR3 gives the full variable domain: DARVTQTPRHKVTEMGQEVTMRCQPILGHNTVFWYRQTMMQGLELLAYFRNRAPLDDSGMPKDRFSAEMPDATLATLKIQPSEPRDSAVYFCASGLVPSTGQTFGAGSRLTVL.

The rearrangement links TRBV25-1 to TRBJ2-1; 9 bases align to TRBD1. In germline, CDR1 is MGHDK, CDR2 SYGVNS. The CDR3 loop spans 13 amino acids. J gave up 7 bases and V 8 bases, and 6 bases lay outside the gene matches. The CDR3 region is CASSDRGRNEQFF. CDR3 sequence (DNA): TGTGCCAGCTCGGACAGGGGTAGGAATGAGCAGTTCTTC.

This clone has just one count. The CDR3 DNA is TGCGCCAGCAGCCAAAGCCGTACGCAGTATTTT. This translates into CASSQSRTQYF. The chain couples TRBV4-1 to TRBJ2-3; D gene uncertain. The CDR3 runs 11 residues. V was trimmed by 2 bases and J by 8 bases, leaving 5 bases between them. The germline V gene encodes CDR1 MGHRA and CDR2 YSYEKL.

The rearrangement links TRBV13 to TRBJ1-5, with TRBD1 identical over 7 bases. The ends lost 5 bases at V and 7 bases at J; junction bases unmatched: 5. Germline-derived CDR1 and CDR2 are PRHDT and FYEKMQ (reference sequence). The CDR3 has 13 residues. This chain's CDR3 is CASSRQGGQPQHF. The CDR3 bases are TGTGCCAGCAGCAGACAGGGCGGGCAGCCCCAGCATTTT.

This clone was picked up a small number of times. The V gene is TRBV5-1, the J gene TRBJ2-3; the match to TRBD2 covers 10 bases. Germline V gene lookup returns CDR1 SGHRS and CDR2 YFSETQ. Trimming at V came to 1 base and at J to 6 bases, leaving 11 bases not matched to a gene. The CDR3 totals 17 residues. The CDR3 here is CASSLLALAGDRDTQYF. CDR3 coding DNA: TGCGCCAGCAGCTTGTTGGCTCTAGCGGGGGACAGGGATACGCAGTATTTT.